This TCR beta chain was sequenced for a study of cytomegalovirus exposure and HLA in healthy donors. Whole-study findings and limits: Cytomegalovirus-associated status was assigned to about 170 TCR beta chains.

CDR1 and CDR2 (germline): SGHRS, YFSETQ. CDR3 size: 15 residues. The V and J ends lost 1 base and 0 bases respectively, with 11 bases between them. Some clones are missing from TCRdb's copy, which holds only in-frame ones; the method was immunoSEQ multiplex PCR. The table lists roughly 150,000 clones, just under 85% of them singletons. In its sample, this clone was seen once. Its target is unknown. The donors were in the approximately 120-subject validation cohort, distinct from the approximately 730-subject first cohort. This clonotype was obtained from a man aged 30 to 39 in good health and CMV-seropositive. Sequencing input: PBMCs. The chain carries TRBV5-1 and TRBJ2-7, with a weak D call TRBD1 (5 bases). The CDR3 nucleotides are TGCGCCAGCAGCTTGAGATTAGACAGCTCCTACGAGCAGTACTTC. It yields the protein CASSLRLDSSYEQYF.